The 20 T cell receptor beta chains given below trace back to one sample, sequenced in a study of graft-versus-host responses after intestinal transplantation. No antigen has been assigned to these receptors. Data came from immunoSEQ multiplex PCR; TCRdb stores just in-frame clones and leaves some out. The table records around 89,000 clones, 85% to 95% of them present only once. This specimen was unstimulated CD8+ T cells sorted from spleen or lymph node cells, taken before transplant. These TCRs come from a human donor who was the organ donor for an intestinal transplant.

The rearrangement links TRBV7-9 to TRBJ2-5; 8 nucleotides match TRBD2. The DNA end is a closer match to TRBJ2-7, so the J assignment may be wrong. CDR1 and CDR2 (germline): SEHNR, FQNEAQ (reference sequence). This CDR3 has 13 amino acids. CDR3 nucleotides: TGTGCCCTTAGCGGGAATCCCTCCTACGAGCAGTACTTC. This sequence encodes CALSGNPSYEQYF.

This chain connects TRBV5-6 to TRBJ1-5; no clear D gene. The V gene's germline CDR1 is SGHDT and CDR2 YYEEEE. V gave up 0 bases and J gave up 3 bases, with 10 bases separating them. The CDR3 length is 15 residues. Written as DNA, the CDR3 is TGTGCCAGCAGCTTGGCCAACAGATTCAATCAGCCCCAGCATTTT. Residues: CASSLANRFNQPQHF.

The rearrangement joins TRBV5-6 to TRBJ2-1, with a possible D match to TRBD2 (6 bases). The germline V gene encodes CDR1 SGHDT and CDR2 YYEEEE. CDR3 length: 14 residues. V was cut by 3 bases and J by 7 bases, with 14 bases left in between. CDR3 loop: CASSSASRGNEQFF. The CDR3 DNA reads as TGTGCCAGCAGCTCGGCTAGCCGGGGGAATGAGCAGTTCTTC. The full variable domain, completed using reference TRBV5-6 and TRBJ2-1, is DAGVTQSPTHLIKTRGQQVTLRCSPKSGHDTVSWYQQALGQGPQFIFQYYEEEERQRGNFPDRFSGHQFPNYSSELNVNALLLGDSALYLCASSSASRGNEQFFGPGTRLTVL.

The CDR3 sequence is CASDAEDNFQETQYF. For the CDR3, the DNA is TGTGCTAGTGACGCTGAGGACAATTTCCAAGAGACCCAGTACTTC. The V call is TRBV12-5, the J call TRBJ2-5; D may be TRBD1 (5 bases). The CDR3 extends over 15 amino acids. V dropped 7 bases and J dropped 1 base, with 16 bases sitting between them. The germline gives CDR1 LGHNT, CDR2 FRNRAP.

This clone came up once. The genes are TRBV30 and TRBJ2-3; TRBD2 agrees at 14 bases. Germline V gene data show CDR1 as GTSNPN and CDR2 as SVGIG (reference sequence). This CDR3 has 20 amino acids. V was clipped by 7 bases and J by 2 bases; unmatched bases: 20. CDR3 protein: CAFSPGLAGDSPPYTDTQYF. In DNA, the CDR3 is TGTGCCTTCTCTCCGGGACTAGCGGGGGACTCCCCTCCGTACACAGATACGCAGTATTTT.

The chain combines TRBV5-1 with TRBJ2-7; a weak D match, TRBD1 (6 bases). V lost 0 bases and J 3 bases, leaving 19 bases between the germline ends. Germline CDR1 is SGHRS and CDR2 is YFSETQ. The CDR3 covers 17 residues. CDR3 protein: CASSLEPLAGVIYEQYF. The CDR3 coding sequence is TGCGCCAGCAGCTTGGAACCCCTGGCAGGGGTCATCTACGAGCAGTACTTC.

The V and J genes are TRBV11-2 and TRBJ1-1, with a weak D call TRBD1 (5 bases). Germline CDR1 SGHAT, CDR2 FQNNGV. The CDR3 is made up of 16 amino acids. V was cut by 1 base and J by 4 bases, with 16 bases left in between. The CDR3 here is CASSLVGLSGGTEAFF. CDR3 DNA sequence: TGTGCCAGCAGCTTAGTGGGACTTTCAGGAGGCACTGAAGCTTTCTTT.

This sequence joins TRBV4-3 and TRBJ1-3; the D is unclear. V was clipped by 0 bases and J by 2 bases, with 8 bases between them. In germline, CDR1 is LGHNA, CDR2 YSLEER. There are 15 residues in the CDR3. The CDR3 here is CASSQDYGAGNTIYF. CDR3 coding DNA: TGCGCCAGCAGCCAAGATTACGGGGCTGGAAACACCATATATTTT.

Concerning this clone itself: The identical CDR3 is also encoded by other nucleotide sequences in the sample. The V gene is TRBV9, the J gene TRBJ2-2, with TRBD2 matching 7 bases. V was clipped by 0 bases and J by 4 bases; unmatched bases: 0. Germline-derived CDR1 and CDR2 are SGDLS and YYNGEE. The CDR3 runs to 14 residues. The CDR3 reads CASSVGGGTGELFF. CDR3 bases: TGTGCCAGCAGCGTAGGGGGGGGCACCGGGGAGCTGTTTTTT.

The table lists this clone with a few counts. V and J are TRBV13 and TRBJ1-4; D uncertain. This CDR3 has 12 residues. Germline V CDR1 and CDR2: PRHDT, FYEKMQ (reference sequence). V lost 5 bases and J lost 6, with 7 bases in between. CDR3 region: CASSTPDEKLFF. For the CDR3, the DNA is TGTGCCAGCAGCACCCCGGATGAAAAACTGTTTTTT.

CDR3 amino acids: CASKRVPSTSGSPLHF. CDR3 bases: TGTGCCAGCAAACGGGTGCCTTCCACGTCGGGTTCACCCCTCCACTTT. The chain carries TRBV28 and TRBJ1-6, with D unclear. This CDR3 contains 16 residues. Between the trimmed V and J ends, which lost 7 bases and 9 bases, there was a span of 22 bases. In germline, CDR1 is MDHEN, CDR2 SYDVKM. Variable domain in full (rest from reference TRBV28 and TRBJ1-6): DVKVTQSSRYLVKRTGEKVFLECVQDMDHENMFWYRQDPGLGLRLIYFSYDVKMKEKGDIPEGYSVSREKKERFSLILESASTNQTSMYLCASKRVPSTSGSPLHFGNGTRLTVT.

V is TRBV28 and J is TRBJ1-6, with 11 bases lining up with TRBD1. Germline CDR1 and CDR2: MDHEN and SYDVKM. The CDR3 is 14 amino acids. J was trimmed by 7 bases and V by 8 bases; bases with no gene match: 4. The CDR3 here is CASERDRGNSPLHF. The DNA for the CDR3 is TGTGCCAGCGAAAGGGACAGGGGGAATTCACCCCTCCACTTT.

The chain employs TRBV5-4 and TRBJ2-7, with D perhaps TRBD2 (6 bases). The germline gives CDR1 SGHNT, CDR2 YYREEE (reference sequence). Between the trimmed V and J ends, which lost 5 bases and 6 bases, there was a span of 9 bases. This CDR3 is built from 11 residues. The CDR3 reads CASSFGGEQYF. The CDR3 bases are TGTGCCAGCAGTTTCGGGGGCGAGCAGTACTTC.

The rearrangement uses TRBV7-9 and TRBJ2-1; 10 bases fit TRBD2. This CDR3 has 15 amino acids. Losses at the gene ends were 4 bases for V and 2 bases for J; bases not matched to a gene: 2. Germline assignment: CDR1 SEHNR and CDR2 FQNEAQ (reference sequence). The CDR3 is CASSSLAGAYNEQFF. Written as DNA, the CDR3 is TGTGCCAGCAGCTCCCTAGCGGGGGCCTACAATGAGCAGTTCTTC.

The chain carries TRBV7-8 and TRBJ2-1, with TRBD2 matching 14 bases. Germline CDR1 SGHVS, CDR2 FQNEAQ. The ends lost 2 bases at V and 4 bases at J; junction bases unmatched: 7. CDR3 length: 18 amino acids. The CDR3 bases are TGTGCCAGCAGCTTACCGACTAGCGGGGGGGATCTATACAATGAGCAGTTCTTC. As protein: CASSLPTSGGDLYNEQFF.

The chain joins TRBV27 to TRBJ2-3, with 9 bases lining up with TRBD1. The germline V gene has CDR1 MNHEY and CDR2 SMNVEV (reference sequence). The CDR3 contains 16 residues. V dropped 5 bases and J dropped 2; count of bases not matched to a gene: 8. CDR3 residues: CASSPRQGELTDTQYF. In DNA form, the CDR3 reads TGTGCCAGCAGTCCGCGACAGGGGGAACTCACAGATACGCAGTATTTT.

V usage is TRBV11-2 and J usage is TRBJ2-4; 8 bases agree with TRBD1. The CDR3 extends over 15 amino acids. J was trimmed by 7 bases and V by 0 bases; bases with no gene match: 5. From germline, CDR1 is SGHAT and CDR2 FQNNGV. CDR3 sequence: CASSLDPTGGNIQYF. DNA of the CDR3: TGTGCCAGCAGCTTAGATCCCACAGGGGGTAACATTCAGTACTTC.

The chain is built from TRBV4-1 and TRBJ2-1; 7 nucleotides agree with TRBD1. Trimming removed 2 bases from V and 4 bases from J; junction bases left unmatched: 5. Germline V CDR1 and CDR2: MGHRA, YSYEKL. The CDR3 runs 15 residues. The CDR3 loop is CASSQMTGSYNEQFF. The CDR3 DNA follows: TGCGCCAGCAGCCAAATGACAGGGTCATACAATGAGCAGTTCTTC.

The V gene is TRBV7-6, the J gene TRBJ1-3; no reliable D call. This CDR3 spans 16 amino acids. Trimming left V 3 bases short and J 0 bases short, with 12 bases between. Per germline, CDR1 SGHVS and CDR2 FNYEAQ. CDR3 nucleotides: TGTGCCAGCAGCTTGACTGCTATTAGCTCTGGAAACACCATATATTTT. Amino acids: CASSLTAISSGNTIYF.

This chain joins TRBV7-8 and TRBJ1-4; no clear D. Germline V CDR1 and CDR2: SGHVS, FQNEAQ. V was clipped by 5 bases and J by 10 bases, with 26 bases between them. CDR3 size: 17 residues. The CDR3 is CASSPLAEVLVRGKLFF. CDR3 coding DNA: TGTGCCAGCAGCCCACTCGCGGAAGTCTTGGTCCGAGGAAAACTGTTTTTT.